Following are 17 T cell receptor beta chains from one sample sequenced in a study of blood T cell repertoires in COVID-19. Method: immunoSEQ multiplex PCR; TCRdb's copy keeps in-frame clones and lacks some. This table has about 61,000 clones, 87% appearing once. What was sequenced was peripheral blood. Every receptor here comes from a man aged 55 to 70 with acute or convalescent COVID-19.

The CDR3 DNA sequence: TGTGCCAGCAGCGAGAACAGGGGGTCCGGAAACACCATATATTTT. It encodes CASSENRGSGNTIYF. This chain uses TRBV9 with TRBJ1-3; 8 nucleotides match TRBD1. Germline CDR1 reads SGDLS; CDR2 reads YYNGEE. This CDR3 comprises 15 residues. Trimming took 3 bases from V and 4 from J; bases not matched to a gene: 6.

CDR3 sequence: CATSDLTFGGPDTQYF. The DNA for the CDR3 is TGTGCCACCAGTGATTTAACATTTGGGGGCCCAGATACGCAGTATTTT. V is TRBV24-1 and J is TRBJ2-3; TRBD1 might be the D (6 bases). The CDR3 contains 16 residues. V gave up 1 base and J gave up 4 bases, with 14 bases separating them. The germline V gene encodes CDR1 KGHDR and CDR2 SFDVKD.

This sequence joins TRBV5-1 and TRBJ2-1; possible D gene TRBD1, 5 bases. V dropped 0 bases and J dropped 0 bases, with 10 bases sitting between them. This CDR3 has 16 residues. The germline V gene has CDR1 SGHRS and CDR2 YFSETQ. CDR3 nucleotides: TGCGCCAGCAGCTTGGTAGCAGGGCCCTCCTACAATGAGCAGTTCTTC. Translated, it gives CASSLVAGPSYNEQFF.

The V gene is TRBV30, the J gene TRBJ1-4; D unresolved. V was pared by 2 bases and J by 4 bases, with 11 bases between. The CDR3 sequence is 14 residues long. Germline loops: CDR1 GTSNPN, CDR2 SVGIG (reference sequence). The CDR3 region is CAWSRVGGNEKLFF. Here the CDR3 DNA reads TGTGCCTGGAGTCGGGTTGGCGGTAATGAAAAACTGTTTTTT.

The chain carries TRBV29-1 and TRBJ2-7; a weak D match, TRBD1 (5 bases). Trimming stripped 7 bases from V and 6 bases from J, with 13 bases between. CDR3 length equals 11 residues. Germline lookup yields CDR1 SQVTM and CDR2 ANQGSEA. CDR3 nucleotides: TGCAGCGGGTCACGTGGGGCCGAGCAGTACTTC. This gives the protein CSGSRGAEQYF.

This rearrangement joins TRBV14 to TRBJ1-1; D is possibly TRBD1 (6 bases). The CDR3 totals 14 residues. The V gene's germline CDR1 is SGHDN and CDR2 FVKESK. Trimming pared 4 bases from V and 6 bases from J, leaving 15 bases between. As DNA, the CDR3 is TGTGCCAGCAGCCCGCAGGGGAAGGGGGCTGAAGCTTTCTTT. Translation gives CASSPQGKGAEAFF.

CDR3 DNA: TGTGCCACCAGCCCTAGCTCCTACGAGCAGTACTTC. It translates to CATSPSSYEQYF. J is TRBJ2-7 and V is TRBV15; no clear D gene. This CDR3 has 12 amino acids. Trimming removed 5 bases from V and 0 bases from J, with 5 bases in between. The germline V gene encodes CDR1 LNHNV and CDR2 YYDKDF (reference sequence).

V gene TRBV7-2 combines with J gene TRBJ1-1, with D perhaps TRBD1 (6 bases). Between the trimmed V and J ends, which lost 4 bases and 1 base, there was a span of 13 bases. Per the germline V gene, CDR1 is SGHTA and CDR2 is FQGNSA. CDR3 length: 15 amino acids. CDR3 in amino acids: CASSSGVYRNTEAFF. CDR3 nucleotide sequence: TGTGCCAGCAGCTCAGGGGTCTATCGGAACACTGAAGCTTTCTTT.

The count of this clone is one. The CDR3 region has the DNA TGTGCCTGGAGTGTAGGGGCTGCTCCGCTCCATGGCTACACCTTC. Its translation is CAWSVGAAPLHGYTF. The genes are TRBV30 and TRBJ1-2, with D perhaps TRBD1 (5 bases). Between the trimmed V and J ends, which lost 0 bases and 6 bases, there was a span of 17 bases. CDR1 is GTSNPN and CDR2 is SVGIG in the germline V gene (reference sequence). The CDR3 loop spans 15 amino acids.

The count of this clone is one. This chain uses TRBV4-2 with TRBJ2-7; D not certain. CDR3 length: 15 amino acids. The germline V gene has CDR1 LGHNA and CDR2 YNFKEQ. The V and J ends lost 0 bases and 3 bases respectively, with 12 bases between them. The CDR3 DNA follows: TGTGCCAGCAGCCAAGATTGGCAGGAAATCTACGAGCAGTACTTC. This translates into CASSQDWQEIYEQYF.

In its sample, this clone was seen once. The gene calls are TRBV24-1 and TRBJ2-5, with 8 bases aligning to TRBD2. J gave up 5 bases and V 3 bases, and 10 bases lay outside the gene matches. Germline-derived CDR1 and CDR2 are KGHDR and SFDVKD. The CDR3 is 16 amino acids. The CDR3 loop reads CATSDSGGLTWETQYF. CDR3 bases: TGTGCCACCAGTGATAGCGGGGGTTTGACTTGGGAGACCCAGTACTTC.

The chain carries TRBV7-2 and TRBJ1-6, with D unresolved. V gave up 5 bases and J gave up 5 bases, with 10 bases separating them. CDR3 size: 14 residues. Germline CDR1 SGHTA, CDR2 FQGNSA. The CDR3 loop is CASSPSYNNSPLHF. CDR3 DNA sequence: TGTGCCAGCAGCCCGTCCTATAATAATTCACCCCTCCACTTT.

This clone was observed a single time. V and J are TRBV19 and TRBJ2-5; a possible D gene is TRBD2 (7 bases). The germline CDR1 and CDR2 sequences are LNHDA and SQIVND (reference sequence). There are 15 residues in the CDR3. With 1 base removed from V and 3 bases from J, the gap between germline ends came to 12 bases. In nucleotides, the CDR3 is TGTGCCAGTAGTATAGTACGGGGGGCGGAAGAGACCCAGTACTTC. Amino acids: CASSIVRGAEETQYF.

The chain recombines TRBV6-4 with TRBJ1-1; 7 bases fit TRBD1. The germline V gene encodes CDR1 MRHNA and CDR2 SNTAGT. This CDR3 comprises 13 residues. V dropped 5 bases and J dropped 2; count of bases not matched to a gene: 2. CDR3 region: CASSTGANTEAFF. DNA for the CDR3: TGTGCCAGCAGTACAGGGGCCAACACTGAAGCTTTCTTT.

This chain uses TRBV6-2 or TRBV6-3 with TRBJ1-1; TRBD1 agrees at 7 bases. V was pared by 7 bases and J by 1 base, with 6 bases of the junction left unmatched. Germline V CDR1 and CDR2: MNHEY, SVGEGT. CDR3 length equals 14 residues. The CDR3, as DNA: TGTGCCAGCACCCCGGGGACAGCGAACACTGAAGCTTTCTTT. This encodes CASTPGTANTEAFF.

The chain combines TRBV19 with TRBJ1-6; D remains unclear. Germline V gene data show CDR1 as LNHDA and CDR2 as SQIVND (reference sequence). V was cut by 3 bases and J by 3 bases, with 15 bases left in between. The CDR3 sequence is 17 residues long. The CDR3 loop is CASSISQALGYNSPLHF. The CDR3 DNA reads as TGTGCCAGTAGTATTTCTCAGGCACTCGGCTATAATTCACCCCTCCACTTT.

V usage is TRBV7-8 and J usage is TRBJ2-7; D gene unclear. Germline V gives CDR1 SGHVS, CDR2 FQNEAQ. The V gene lost 3 bases and the J gene lost 3 bases, with 6 bases spanning the gap. CDR3 length equals 12 residues. Here the CDR3 DNA reads TGTGCCAGCAGCTTCCTAGACTACGAGCAGTACTTC. Translation: CASSFLDYEQYF.